Described below is a single TCR beta chain sequence and its context. Its target is not known. Data came from immunoSEQ multiplex PCR; TCRdb stores just in-frame clones and leaves some out. The sample lists more than 85,000 clones, around 87% occurring once. Trimming stripped 0 bases from V and 5 bases from J, with 11 bases between. Germline CDR1 is ENHRY and CDR2 is SYGVKD. CDR3 length: 15 residues. This entry comes from a study of cytomegalovirus exposure and HLA in healthy donors. At the level of the study: A later analysis reported the same platform for the 90 to 150 validation repertoires and the roughly 650 first-cohort repertoires. Study-wide findings and caveats: In vitro assays verified that a few CMV-associated chains recognized CMV antigens specifically. Cytomegalovirus status was reportedly diagnosed by the classifier with high sensitivity and specificity.

The V call is TRBV10-3, the J call TRBJ1-5; D perhaps matches TRBD1 (6 bases). This clonotype originated in a woman aged 18-29 years in good health and CMV-seropositive. Sequenced sample: PBMCs. The CDR3, as DNA: TGTGCCATCAGTGAGTCGAGGTCAGGGGATCAGCCCCAGCATTTT. It is translated as CAISESRSGDQPQHF.